The next 30 T cell receptor beta chains were all read from a single sample in a study of blood T cell repertoires in COVID-19 (dated by TCRdb to 2019 to 2021). The protocol used for the library was the immunoSEQ multiplex PCR assay. This is the immuneACCESS table as TCRdb keeps it, with only in-frame sequences that have V and J called. A part of the clones is gone; compared with another copy, unresolved V genes explain less than half, and the rest is unexplained. The sample table records hundreds of thousands of clones; around 90% of these occur just once. The ten largest clones represent just over 7% of the sample. Specimen: peripheral blood. These receptors all come from a man aged 55 to 70 who had recovered from COVID-19.

This clone occurred once. This chain joins TRBV6-5 and TRBJ2-1; 10 bases match TRBD2. J gave up 4 bases and V 5 bases, and 2 bases lay outside the gene matches. This CDR3 is 14 amino acids long. Germline V gene sequence: CDR1 MNHEY, CDR2 SVGAGI. The CDR3 sequence: CASSPAGGYNEQFF. DNA for the CDR3: TGTGCCAGCAGTCCAGCGGGGGGGTACAATGAGCAGTTCTTC.

V usage is TRBV6-5 and J usage is TRBJ2-1, with 7 bases that match TRBD2. CDR3 length: 15 residues. J lost 0 bases, V lost 8 bases, and 7 bases had no gene match. CDR1 is MNHEY, CDR2 SVGAGI, per germline. CDR3 protein: CASANGGSSYNEQFF. The CDR3 DNA is TGTGCCAGCGCAAACGGGGGGAGCTCCTACAATGAGCAGTTCTTC.

This clone appeared a single time. The V call is TRBV14, the J call TRBJ2-6; D might be TRBD1 (6 bases). The V end was cut by 3 bases, the J end by 0 bases, with 12 bases between. This CDR3 spans 17 amino acids. Germline V gives CDR1 SGHDN, CDR2 FVKESK. This chain's CDR3 is CASSHKNRASGANVLTF. The CDR3 bases are TGTGCCAGCAGCCACAAGAACAGGGCCTCTGGGGCCAACGTCCTGACTTTC.

This clone was detected only a few times. The same CDR3 also results from other DNA sequences found in this sample. The J gene is TRBJ2-3, the V gene TRBV5-6; D may be TRBD2 (6 bases). The CDR3 sequence is 16 residues long. Germline CDR1 and CDR2: SGHDT and YYEEEE. The V end lost 1 base, the J end lost 0 bases, and 12 bases lay between the germline ends. CDR3 in amino acids: CASSLFSGTSTDTQYF. CDR3 coding DNA: TGTGCCAGCAGCTTGTTCTCAGGGACTAGCACAGATACGCAGTATTTT.

The chain has TRBV20-1 and TRBJ1-1; D gene ambiguous. From germline, CDR1 is DFQATT and CDR2 SNEGSKA (reference sequence). The CDR3 is 11 residues long. Trimming left V 5 bases short and J 8 bases short, with 12 bases between. CDR3 coding DNA: TGCAGTGCTGTCACAGCAACAGAAGCTTTCTTT. It translates to CSAVTATEAFF.

V gene TRBV10-2 combines with J gene TRBJ2-4; D is possibly TRBD1 (6 bases). Germline assignment: CDR1 WSHSY and CDR2 SAAADI. Trimming removed 5 bases from V and 0 bases from J, with 20 bases in between. The CDR3 sequence is 18 residues long. CDR3 DNA: TGCGCCAGCAGTCCTCTTTTCCTGGGGGCCCGAGCCAAAAACATTCAGTACTTC. This translates into CASSPLFLGARAKNIQYF.

V and J are TRBV30 and TRBJ1-1, with 7 bases identical to TRBD1. CDR1 GTSNPN and CDR2 SVGIG come from the germline V gene (reference sequence). CDR3 length: 14 amino acids. Unmatched junction bases numbered 8, after V lost 2 bases and J lost 5 bases. The CDR3 DNA reads TGTGCCTGGAGTCTCGGGAGGGGGCGAACTGAAGCTTTCTTT. This translates into CAWSLGRGRTEAFF.

The V and J genes are TRBV5-6 and TRBJ2-4, with 8 bases fitting TRBD1. Germline trimming cut 0 bases from V and 0 bases from J; bases unmatched to any gene: 11. This CDR3 is 19 amino acids long. The germline CDR1 and CDR2 sequences are SGHDT and YYEEEE. The CDR3 DNA sequence: TGTGCCAGCAGCTTGGGGGACAGGTCTTTGGCCCGAGCCAAAAACATTCAGTACTTC. It translates to CASSLGDRSLARAKNIQYF.

This sequence joins TRBV6-5 and TRBJ2-5; D gene unclear. Trimming removed 6 bases from V and 0 bases from J, with 2 bases in between. Germline assignment: CDR1 MNHEY and CDR2 SVGAGI. The CDR3 spans 11 residues. CDR3 in amino acids: CASSYQETQYF. CDR3 in DNA: TGTGCCAGCAGCTACCAAGAGACCCAGTACTTC.

This chain joins TRBV5-1 and TRBJ2-3; 11 bases line up with TRBD2. Germline loops: CDR1 SGHRS, CDR2 YFSETQ. This CDR3 comprises 19 residues. The junction had 13 bases not matched to a gene; V was cut back by 0 bases and J by 4 bases. CDR3: CASSLAWVSGGAVSDTQYF. The CDR3 nucleotides read TGCGCCAGCAGCTTGGCCTGGGTTAGCGGGGGGGCAGTTTCAGATACGCAGTATTTT.

The J gene is TRBJ2-1, the V gene TRBV19, with TRBD2 identical over 8 bases. The CDR3 is 16 residues long. Per germline, CDR1 LNHDA and CDR2 SQIVND (reference sequence). V shed 2 bases and J 2 bases; nucleotides not matched to a gene: 5. The CDR3 DNA follows: TGTGCCAGTAGTATAACCCCGGGGGGGCCCTACAATGAGCAGTTCTTC. This encodes CASSITPGGPYNEQFF.

CDR3 residues: CASIGADRGLGQPQHF. The CDR3 DNA reads as TGTGCCAGCATAGGGGCCGACAGGGGGCTGGGACAGCCCCAGCATTTT. The chain combines TRBV19 with TRBJ1-5, with 10 bases matching TRBD1. The J segment lost 7 bases and the V segment lost 9 bases, leaving 15 bases of the junction unmatched. Per germline, CDR1 LNHDA and CDR2 SQIVND (reference sequence). CDR3 length: 16 residues.

This chain connects TRBV19 to TRBJ2-7; the D gene is possibly TRBD1 (5 bases). V dropped 0 bases and J dropped 3 bases, with 9 bases sitting between them. Per the germline V gene, CDR1 is LNHDA and CDR2 is SQIVND (reference sequence). CDR3 length: 14 amino acids. The CDR3 sequence is CASSIDGAYYEQYF. CDR3 bases: TGTGCCAGTAGTATAGATGGGGCATACTACGAGCAGTACTTC.

The chain employs TRBV30 and TRBJ2-3; unclear D gene. Trimming took off 2 bases at V and 4 bases at J, with 19 bases between the two ends. Germline V CDR1 and CDR2: GTSNPN, SVGIG (reference sequence). CDR3 length equals 16 residues. The CDR3: CAWSLFLAGPADTQYF. CDR3 sequence (DNA): TGTGCCTGGAGTCTATTTTTGGCAGGTCCCGCAGATACGCAGTATTTT.

There are a few counts of this clone. The chain recombines TRBV14 with TRBJ2-5; perhaps TRBD2 as D (6 bases). The V end was cut by 1 base, the J end by 2 bases, with 11 bases between. The CDR3 is 15 amino acids. Germline loops: CDR1 SGHDN, CDR2 FVKESK. The CDR3 protein is CASSQGPGGQETQYF. The CDR3 DNA sequence: TGTGCCAGCAGCCAAGGGCCCGGGGGACAAGAGACCCAGTACTTC.

This chain links TRBV3-1 (or the pseudogene TRBV3-2) with TRBJ2-7; D is unresolved. Trimming pared 0 bases from V and 8 bases from J, leaving 11 bases between. The CDR3 runs to 13 residues. Germline CDR1 reads LGHDT; CDR2 reads YNNKEL (reference sequence). The CDR3 DNA is TGTGCCAGCAGCCAAGACCTCTCAGGAAAGCAGTACTTC. Protein sequence: CASSQDLSGKQYF.

V gene TRBV6-6 combines with J gene TRBJ1-2; no clear D gene. The germline V gene encodes CDR1 MNHNY and CDR2 SVGAGI (reference sequence). With 7 bases removed from V and 6 bases from J, the gap between germline ends came to 15 bases. This CDR3 contains 13 residues. The chain's CDR3 is CASNSPGRDGYTF. CDR3 sequence (DNA): TGTGCCAGCAATTCTCCAGGCAGAGATGGCTACACCTTC.

The chain carries TRBV4-2 and TRBJ2-3; 7 bases are shared with TRBD2. Per the germline V gene, CDR1 is LGHNA and CDR2 is YNFKEQ. Trimming cost V 0 bases and J 0 bases; bases outside gene matches: 12. This CDR3 region has 19 residues. The CDR3 DNA sequence: TGTGCCAGCAGCCAAGATTGGGCTAGCGGAATAACTAGCACAGATACGCAGTATTTT. It is translated as CASSQDWASGITSTDTQYF.

The chain is built from TRBV7-9 and TRBJ1-1; weak D call: TRBD1 (5 bases). Germline V CDR1 and CDR2: SEHNR, FQNEAQ (reference sequence). V lost 8 bases to trimming and J lost 6 bases, with 19 bases between them. The CDR3 extends over 14 amino acids. CDR3 amino acids: CASRKFGGEAEAFF. CDR3 in DNA: TGTGCCAGCCGGAAATTCGGGGGAGAGGCTGAAGCTTTCTTT.

The CDR3 coding sequence is TGTGCCAGCATAAAGCGGGGGGTCCGGGAGACCCAGTACTTC. This codes for CASIKRGVRETQYF. The chain couples TRBV2 to TRBJ2-5; 9 bases are shared with TRBD2. Trimming at V came to 7 bases and at J to 5 bases, leaving 8 bases not matched to a gene. This CDR3 comprises 14 residues. Per germline, CDR1 SNHLY and CDR2 FYNNEI.

In DNA form, the CDR3 reads TGTGCCAGCAGTGACCTAGGGAGTAGTGAGCAGTTCTTC. Protein product: CASSDLGSSEQFF. The chain carries TRBV6-4 and TRBJ2-1; maybe TRBD2 (5 bases). The CDR3 totals 13 residues. V gave up 2 bases and J gave up 9 bases, with 11 bases separating them. Germline V gene data show CDR1 as MRHNA and CDR2 as SNTAGT.

This rearrangement joins TRBV4-1 to TRBJ1-2, with TRBD1 matching 9 bases. The CDR3 totals 14 residues. Per the germline V gene, CDR1 is MGHRA and CDR2 is YSYEKL. V gave up 0 bases and J gave up 8 bases; unmatched junction bases: 4. CDR3 sequence (DNA): TGCGCCAGCAGCCAAGACGGACAGGGGTACGGCTACACCTTC. Protein sequence: CASSQDGQGYGYTF.

Here the CDR3 DNA reads TGCGCCAGCAGCTTGGGAGGACAGGGGGCTGGAAACACCATATATTTT. This translates into CASSLGGQGAGNTIYF. This chain connects TRBV5-1 to TRBJ1-3, with 10 bases identical to TRBD1. Per germline, CDR1 SGHRS and CDR2 YFSETQ. The V gene end was trimmed by 0 bases and the J gene end by 2 bases; junction bases not matched to a gene: 2. The CDR3 is 16 residues long.

The chain is built from TRBV19 and TRBJ1-6, with D hard to call. V lost 6 bases, J lost 0 bases, and 9 bases lay in between. Germline CDR1 is LNHDA and CDR2 is SQIVND (reference sequence). The CDR3 totals 15 residues. DNA of the CDR3: TGTGCCAGTAGGCAACAGAGCTCCTATAATTCACCCCTCCACTTT. Translated: CASRQQSSYNSPLHF.

Regarding this clone: The same CDR3 also results from other DNA sequences found in this sample. The chain has TRBV5-4 and TRBJ1-2; 7 bases match TRBD1. The CDR3 loop spans 13 amino acids. Germline V CDR1 and CDR2: SGHNT, YYREEE (reference sequence). V shed 4 bases, J shed 3 bases, and the junction held 3 bases outside the gene matches. The CDR3 DNA sequence: TGTGCCAGCAGCCCCGACAGGGACTATGGCTACACCTTC. Its translation is CASSPDRDYGYTF.

The chain recombines TRBV18 with TRBJ2-7; the match to TRBD1 covers 7 bases. The CDR3 is 15 amino acids. The V and J ends lost 6 bases and 0 bases, in that order; junction bases with no gene match: 8. CDR1 is KGHSH, CDR2 LQKENI, per germline. In DNA, the CDR3 is TGTGCCAGCTCCGAGAGGGACAGAAGCTCCTACGAGCAGTACTTC. It encodes CASSERDRSSYEQYF.

J is TRBJ1-2 and V is TRBV5-1, with TRBD1 identical over 8 bases. CDR1 and CDR2 (germline): SGHRS, YFSETQ. J gave up 7 bases and V 6 bases, and 11 bases lay outside the gene matches. This CDR3 spans 14 amino acids. DNA for the CDR3: TGCGCCAGCACACCGATAACAGGGGGAGTTGGCTACACCTTC. Translating it yields CASTPITGGVGYTF. The variable domain in full, completed from reference TRBV5-1 and TRBJ1-2, reads KAGVTQTPRYLIKTRGQQVTLSCSPISGHRSVSWYQQTPGQGLQFLFEYFSETQRNKGNFPGRFSGRQFSNSRSEMNVSTLELGDSALYLCASTPITGGVGYTFGSGTRLTVV.

The CDR3 here is CASSQQGRQPQHF. As DNA, the CDR3 is TGTGCCAGCTCACAACAGGGACGACAGCCCCAGCATTTT. V usage is TRBV18 and J usage is TRBJ1-5; perhaps TRBD1 as D (6 bases). With 4 bases removed from V and 7 bases from J, the gap between germline ends came to 11 bases. This CDR3 is built from 13 residues. From germline, CDR1 is KGHSH and CDR2 LQKENI.

This chain connects TRBV19 to TRBJ1-4; D is undetermined. The V and J ends lost 9 bases and 10 bases respectively, with 21 bases between them. CDR3 size: 14 residues. Per the germline V gene, CDR1 is LNHDA and CDR2 is SQIVND (reference sequence). This chain's CDR3 is CASSSGVTIVKLFF. CDR3 DNA sequence: TGTGCCAGCTCTTCGGGAGTAACTATTGTAAAACTGTTTTTT.

The CDR3 DNA reads as TGTGCCAGCAGCTTAAGAGGGGGCCGGAGTACTGAAGCTTTCTTT. This translates into CASSLRGGRSTEAFF. The chain carries TRBV5-6 and TRBJ1-1; 7 bases are shared with TRBD1. Germline loops: CDR1 SGHDT, CDR2 YYEEEE. The CDR3 sequence is 15 residues long. Germline trimming cut 2 bases from V and 5 bases from J; bases unmatched to any gene: 9.